The present T cell receptor (beta chain) was sequenced within a study of cytomegalovirus exposure and HLA in healthy donors. Whole-study findings and limits: High sensitivity and specificity were reportedly achieved when the classifier diagnosed cytomegalovirus status. Links to common viral pathogens appeared, in a later analysis, for several of the most significant clusters. The authors later found HLA-associated TCR beta chains more clonally expanded than equally common others. In a later analysis, the majority of CMV-associated beta chains seemingly showed HLA restriction.

In the PCR, 60 Vbeta and 13 Jbeta primers were used. Repertoires were generated with immunoSEQ multiplex PCR, while TCRdb's copy carries only in-frame clones and drops some. The sample has over 100,000 clones; around 74% are singletons. On this clone: No antigen is known for it.

V was clipped by 3 bases and J by 2 bases, with 11 bases between them. The V gene's germline CDR1 is SGHAT and CDR2 FQNNGV. CDR3 length equals 14 residues. The V and J genes are TRBV11-2 and TRBJ2-7; a weak D match, TRBD2 (6 bases). Sample: PBMCs. The clonotype was recovered from a man aged 35 to 55 in good health and CMV-seropositive. As DNA, the CDR3 is TGTGCCAGCAGCTTCCCGGGGGTGGCCTACGAGCAGTACTTC. Protein: CASSFPGVAYEQYF.